Below, one T cell receptor beta chain is given with its context. The germline V gene has CDR1 LNHDA and CDR2 SQIVND (reference sequence). The V end lost 5 bases, the J end lost 0 bases, and 10 bases lay between the germline ends. The CDR3 is made up of 14 amino acids. Measured with immunoSEQ multiplex PCR; TCRdb has only the in-frame clones, and not every one. Of under 200,000 clones in the sample, around 96% were seen once. This sample is part of a study of cytomegalovirus exposure and HLA in healthy donors. Donors came from a validation cohort of approximately 110 subjects, distinct from the first 666-subject cohort.

The origin of this receptor is a woman younger than 35 in good health and CMV-seronegative. This sequence joins TRBV19 and TRBJ1-1; D unresolved. The sample was PBMCs. CDR3 in DNA: TGTGCCAGTAGTCTCCAGGCTATGAACACTGAAGCTTTCTTT. Translating gives CASSLQAMNTEAFF.